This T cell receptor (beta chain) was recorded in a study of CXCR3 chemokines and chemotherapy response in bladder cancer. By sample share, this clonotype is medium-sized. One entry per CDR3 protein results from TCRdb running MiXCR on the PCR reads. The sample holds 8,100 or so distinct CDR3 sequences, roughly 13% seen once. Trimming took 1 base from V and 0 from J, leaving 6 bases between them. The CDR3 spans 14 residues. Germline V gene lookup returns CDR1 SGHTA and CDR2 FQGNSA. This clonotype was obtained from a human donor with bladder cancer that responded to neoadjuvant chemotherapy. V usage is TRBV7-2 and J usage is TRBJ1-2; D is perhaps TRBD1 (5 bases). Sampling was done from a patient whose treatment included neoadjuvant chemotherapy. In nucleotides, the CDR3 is TGTGCCAGCAGCTTAGTGGGACCTAACTATGGCTACACCTTC. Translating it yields CASSLVGPNYGYTF.